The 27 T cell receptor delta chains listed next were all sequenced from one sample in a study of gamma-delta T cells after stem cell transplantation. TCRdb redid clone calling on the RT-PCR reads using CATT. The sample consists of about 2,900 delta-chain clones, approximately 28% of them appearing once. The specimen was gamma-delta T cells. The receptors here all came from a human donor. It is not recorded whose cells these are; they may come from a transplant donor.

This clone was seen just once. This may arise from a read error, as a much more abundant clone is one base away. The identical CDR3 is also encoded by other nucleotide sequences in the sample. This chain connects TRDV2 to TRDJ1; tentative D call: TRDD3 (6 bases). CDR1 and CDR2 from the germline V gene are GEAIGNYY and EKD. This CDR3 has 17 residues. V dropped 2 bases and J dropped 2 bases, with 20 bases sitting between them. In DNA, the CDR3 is TGTGCCTGTGACAGCCTGTTACTGGGAGATACGACCGATAAACTCATCTTT. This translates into CACDSLLLGDTTDKLIF.

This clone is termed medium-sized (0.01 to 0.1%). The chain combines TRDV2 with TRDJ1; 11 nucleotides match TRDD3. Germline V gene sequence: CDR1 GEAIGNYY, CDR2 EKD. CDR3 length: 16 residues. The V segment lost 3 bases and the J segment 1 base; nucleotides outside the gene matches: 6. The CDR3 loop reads CACDPLLGDITDKLIF. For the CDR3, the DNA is TGTGCCTGTGACCCCTTACTGGGGGATATCACCGATAAACTCATCTTT.

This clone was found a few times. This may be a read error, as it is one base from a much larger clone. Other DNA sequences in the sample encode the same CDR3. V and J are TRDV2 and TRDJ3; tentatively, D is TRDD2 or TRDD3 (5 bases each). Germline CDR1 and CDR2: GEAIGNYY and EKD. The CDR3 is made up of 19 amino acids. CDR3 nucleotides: TGTGCCTGTGACACCGTGCGGGACGCCTACTCCTGGGACACCCGACAGATGTTCTTC. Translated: CACDTVRDAYSWDTRQMFF.

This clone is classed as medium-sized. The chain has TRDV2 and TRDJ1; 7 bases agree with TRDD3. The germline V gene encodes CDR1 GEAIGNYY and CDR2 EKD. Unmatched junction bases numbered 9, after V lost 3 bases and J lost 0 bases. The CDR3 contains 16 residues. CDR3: CACDAVGETYTDKLIF. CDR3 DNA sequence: TGTGCCTGTGACGCCGTGGGGGAGACCTACACCGATAAACTCATCTTT.

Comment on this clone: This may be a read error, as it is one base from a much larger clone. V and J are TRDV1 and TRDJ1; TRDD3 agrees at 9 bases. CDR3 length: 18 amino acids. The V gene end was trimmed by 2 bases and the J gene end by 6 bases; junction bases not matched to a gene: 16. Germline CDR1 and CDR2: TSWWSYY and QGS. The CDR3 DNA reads TGTGCTCTTGGGGAAATAGGGACCCGTCGACTGGGGGACAATAAACTCATCTTT. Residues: CALGEIGTRRLGDNKLIF.

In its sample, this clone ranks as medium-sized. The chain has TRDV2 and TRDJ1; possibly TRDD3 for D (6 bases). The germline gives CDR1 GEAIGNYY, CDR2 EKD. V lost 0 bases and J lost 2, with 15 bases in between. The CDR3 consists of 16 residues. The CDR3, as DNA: TGTGCCTGTGACACCATCCTGGGGAAGGGGACCGATAAACTCATCTTT. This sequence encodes CACDTILGKGTDKLIF.

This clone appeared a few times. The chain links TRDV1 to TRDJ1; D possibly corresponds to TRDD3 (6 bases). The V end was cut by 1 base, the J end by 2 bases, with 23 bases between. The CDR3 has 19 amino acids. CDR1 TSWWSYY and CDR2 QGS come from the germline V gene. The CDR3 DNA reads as TGTGCTCTTGGGGAACACTCTCCCATCATAATCCTGGGGACCGATAAACTCATCTTT. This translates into CALGEHSPIIILGTDKLIF.

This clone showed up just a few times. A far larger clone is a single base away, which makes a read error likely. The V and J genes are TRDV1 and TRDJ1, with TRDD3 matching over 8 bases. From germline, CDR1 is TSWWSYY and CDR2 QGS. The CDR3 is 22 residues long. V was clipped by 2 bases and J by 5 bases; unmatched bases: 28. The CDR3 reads CALGESPSPRRWGMPRGDKLIF. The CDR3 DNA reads TGTGCTCTTGGGGAAAGTCCTTCCCCCCGTCGGTGGGGGATGCCCCGCGGGGATAAACTCATCTTT.

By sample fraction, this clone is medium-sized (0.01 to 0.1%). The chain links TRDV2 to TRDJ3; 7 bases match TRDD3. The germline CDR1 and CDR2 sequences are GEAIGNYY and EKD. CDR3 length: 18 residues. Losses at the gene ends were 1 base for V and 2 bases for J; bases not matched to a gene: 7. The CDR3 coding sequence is TGTGCCTGTGACACGGTTGTGGGGGAAACCTGGGACACCCGACAGATGTTTTTC. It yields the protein CACDTVVGETWDTRQMFF.

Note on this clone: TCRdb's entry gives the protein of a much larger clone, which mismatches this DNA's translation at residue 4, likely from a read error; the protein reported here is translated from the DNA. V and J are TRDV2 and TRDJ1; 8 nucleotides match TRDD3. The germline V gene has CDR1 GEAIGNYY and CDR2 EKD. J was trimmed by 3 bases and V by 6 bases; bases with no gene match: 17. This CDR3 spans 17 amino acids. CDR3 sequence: CACPRLGGSSGSDKLIF. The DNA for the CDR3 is TGTGCCTGTCCGAGACTGGGGGGATCGAGTGGGTCCGATAAACTCATCTTT.

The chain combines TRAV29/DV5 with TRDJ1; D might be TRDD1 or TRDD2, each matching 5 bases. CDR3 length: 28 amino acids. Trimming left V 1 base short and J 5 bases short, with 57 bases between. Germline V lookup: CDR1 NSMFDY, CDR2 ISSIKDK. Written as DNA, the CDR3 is TGTGCAGCAAGCCCTAAGCCCTCCTTGATTCCTCCGTTGAGGACCGCACCCCCCTTAAACATCAATAGGGATAAACTCATCTTT. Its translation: CAASPKPSLIPPLRTAPPLNINRDKLIF.

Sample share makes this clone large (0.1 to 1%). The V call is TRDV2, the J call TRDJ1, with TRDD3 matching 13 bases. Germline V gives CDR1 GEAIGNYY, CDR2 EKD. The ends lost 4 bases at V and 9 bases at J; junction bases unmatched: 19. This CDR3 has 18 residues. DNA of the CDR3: TGTGCCTGTGAGCCCCTTCCTACGGGTGGACTGGGGGATACGGAACTCATCTTT. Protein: CACEPLPTGGLGDTELIF.

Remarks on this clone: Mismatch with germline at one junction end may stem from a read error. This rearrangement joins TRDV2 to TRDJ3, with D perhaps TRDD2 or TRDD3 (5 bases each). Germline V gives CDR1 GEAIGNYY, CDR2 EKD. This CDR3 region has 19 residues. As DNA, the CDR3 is TGTGCCTGTGACACCGCCGGGGTTGGGCTTTCCTGGGACACCCGACGGATGTTTTTC. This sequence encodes CACDTAGVGLSWDTRRMFF.

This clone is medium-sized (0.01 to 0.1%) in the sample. The CDR3 DNA reads TGTGCCTGTGACACCGGAACGAACTGGGGGAAACCCTACTCCTGGGACACCCGACAGATGTTTTTC. This sequence encodes CACDTGTNWGKPYSWDTRQMFF. The rearrangement uses TRDV2 and TRDJ3; 9 bases are a match to TRDD3. With V trimmed by 0 bases and J by 0 bases, 14 bases remained unmatched. CDR1 and CDR2 (germline): GEAIGNYY, EKD. CDR3 length: 22 amino acids.

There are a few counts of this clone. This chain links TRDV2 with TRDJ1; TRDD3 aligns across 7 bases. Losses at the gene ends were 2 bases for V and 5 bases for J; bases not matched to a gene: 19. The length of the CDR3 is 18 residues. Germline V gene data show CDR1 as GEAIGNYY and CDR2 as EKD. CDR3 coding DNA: TGTGCCTGTGACATTATCCCTCAATCCAGGATGGGGGAGGATAAACTCATCTTT. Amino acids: CACDIIPQSRMGEDKLIF.

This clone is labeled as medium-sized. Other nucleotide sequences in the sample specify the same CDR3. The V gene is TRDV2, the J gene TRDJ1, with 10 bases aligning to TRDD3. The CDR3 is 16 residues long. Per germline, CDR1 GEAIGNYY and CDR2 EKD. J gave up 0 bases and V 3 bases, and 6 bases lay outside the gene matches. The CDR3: CACDPLGDTHTDKLIF. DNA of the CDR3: TGTGCCTGTGACCCGTTGGGGGATACCCACACCGATAAACTCATCTTT.

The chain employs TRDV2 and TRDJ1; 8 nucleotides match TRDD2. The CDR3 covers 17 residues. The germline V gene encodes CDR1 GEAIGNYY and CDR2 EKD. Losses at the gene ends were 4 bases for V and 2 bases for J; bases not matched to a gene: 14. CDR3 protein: CACDPLPKLHQTDKLIF. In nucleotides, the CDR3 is TGTGCCTGTGATCCCCTTCCTAAACTGCATCAAACCGATAAACTCATCTTT.

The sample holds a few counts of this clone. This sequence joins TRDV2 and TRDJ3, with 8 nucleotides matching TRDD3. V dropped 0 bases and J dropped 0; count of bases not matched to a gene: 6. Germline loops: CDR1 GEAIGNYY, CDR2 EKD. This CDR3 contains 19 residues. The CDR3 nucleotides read TGTGCCTGTGACACCGGTGGGATACGACCCTCCTGGGACACCCGACAGATGTTTTTC. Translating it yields CACDTGGIRPSWDTRQMFF.

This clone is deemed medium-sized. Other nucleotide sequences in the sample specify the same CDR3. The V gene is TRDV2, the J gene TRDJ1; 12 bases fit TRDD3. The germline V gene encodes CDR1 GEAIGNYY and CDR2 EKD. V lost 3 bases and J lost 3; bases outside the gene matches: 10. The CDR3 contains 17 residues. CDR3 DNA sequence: TGTGCCTGTGACTCTCTGGGGGATACGCCAGTACCCGATAAACTCATCTTT. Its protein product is CACDSLGDTPVPDKLIF.

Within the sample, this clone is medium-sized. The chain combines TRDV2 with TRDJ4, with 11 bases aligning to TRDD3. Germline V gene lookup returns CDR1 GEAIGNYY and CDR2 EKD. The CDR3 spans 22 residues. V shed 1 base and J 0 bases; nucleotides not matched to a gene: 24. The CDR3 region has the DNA TGTGCCTGTGACACTTTGGAAGACACCCTTACTGGGGGATATACCGGGGCCAGACCCCTGATCTTT. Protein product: CACDTLEDTLTGGYTGARPLIF.

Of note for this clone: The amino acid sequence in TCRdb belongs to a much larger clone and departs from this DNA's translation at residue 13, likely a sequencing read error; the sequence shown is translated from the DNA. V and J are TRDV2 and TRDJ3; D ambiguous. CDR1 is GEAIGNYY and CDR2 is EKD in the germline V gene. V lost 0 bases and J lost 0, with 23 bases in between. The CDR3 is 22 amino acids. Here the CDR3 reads CACDTAESLSAASSWDTRQMFF. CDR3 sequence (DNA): TGTGCCTGTGACACCGCCGAGTCTCTTAGCGCCGCAAGCTCCTGGGACACCCGACAGATGTTTTTC.

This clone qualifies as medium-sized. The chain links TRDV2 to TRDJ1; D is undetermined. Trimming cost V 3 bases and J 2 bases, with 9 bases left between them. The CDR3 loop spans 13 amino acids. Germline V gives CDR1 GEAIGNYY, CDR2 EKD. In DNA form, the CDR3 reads TGTGCCTGTGACCCGCTGGTAACCGATAAACTCATCTTT. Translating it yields CACDPLVTDKLIF.

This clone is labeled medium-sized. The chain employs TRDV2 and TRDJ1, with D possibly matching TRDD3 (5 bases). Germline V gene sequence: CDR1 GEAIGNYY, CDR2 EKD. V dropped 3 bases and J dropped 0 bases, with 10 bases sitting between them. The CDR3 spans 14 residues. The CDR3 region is CACDGISNTDKLIF. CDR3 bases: TGTGCCTGTGACGGGATCTCTAACACCGATAAACTCATCTTT.

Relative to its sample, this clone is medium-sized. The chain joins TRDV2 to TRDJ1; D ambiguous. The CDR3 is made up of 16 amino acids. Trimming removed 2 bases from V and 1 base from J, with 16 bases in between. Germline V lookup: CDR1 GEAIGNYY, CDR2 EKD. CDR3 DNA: TGTGCCTGTGACAGCTTGACTACAACAGGCACCGATAAACTCATCTTT. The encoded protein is CACDSLTTTGTDKLIF.

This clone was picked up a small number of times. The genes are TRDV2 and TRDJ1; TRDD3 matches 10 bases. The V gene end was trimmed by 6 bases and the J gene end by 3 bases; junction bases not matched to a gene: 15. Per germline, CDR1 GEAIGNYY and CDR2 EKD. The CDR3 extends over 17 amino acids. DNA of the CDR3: TGTGCCTGTCACCCACTGGGGGATCATGAAGGGCCCGATAAACTCATCTTT. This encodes CACHPLGDHEGPDKLIF.

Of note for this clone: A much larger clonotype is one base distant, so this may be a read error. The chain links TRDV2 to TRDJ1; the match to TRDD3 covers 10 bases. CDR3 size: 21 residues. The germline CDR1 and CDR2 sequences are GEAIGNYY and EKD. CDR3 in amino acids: CACNTVGGWGISPHYTDKLIF. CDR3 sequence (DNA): TGTGCCTGTAACACCGTCGGTGGCTGGGGGATATCTCCCCACTACACCGATAAACTCATCTTT.

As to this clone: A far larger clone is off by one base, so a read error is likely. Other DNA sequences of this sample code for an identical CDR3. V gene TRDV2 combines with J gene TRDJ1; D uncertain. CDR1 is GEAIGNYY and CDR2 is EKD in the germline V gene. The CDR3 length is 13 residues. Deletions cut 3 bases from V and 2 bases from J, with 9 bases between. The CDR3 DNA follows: TGTGCCTGTGACGGATTGCGGACCGATAAACTCATCTTT. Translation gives CACDGLRTDKLIF.